Below are 23 T cell receptor beta chains sequenced from a single sample in a study of lymphopenia after photon versus proton radiotherapy. The data were produced by immunoSEQ multiplex PCR, yet TCRdb's version contains in-frame clones alone and is incomplete. Among around 18,000 clones listed, 75% to 85% were seen once. The sample in question was peripheral blood, obtained from a patient treated with proton-based radiotherapy. Every receptor here comes from an older man with pancreatic cancer.

Sample share makes this clone medium-sized. The gene calls are TRBV6-5 and TRBJ1-5; 8 bases line up with TRBD1. From germline, CDR1 is MNHEY and CDR2 SVGAGI. With V trimmed by 6 bases and J by 4 bases, 2 bases remained unmatched. This CDR3 is 13 amino acids long. The CDR3 coding sequence is TGTGCCAGCAGCCGACAGGGGAATCAGCCCCAGCATTTT. It encodes CASSRQGNQPQHF.

The CDR3 is CASSHTNRDRYGYTF. As DNA, the CDR3 is TGTGCCAGCAGCCATACTAACCGGGACAGATATGGCTACACCTTC. The V gene is TRBV14, the J gene TRBJ1-2; 7 bases map to TRBD1. CDR1 and CDR2 (germline): SGHDN, FVKESK. The CDR3 is made up of 15 amino acids. Germline trimming cut 3 bases from V and 5 bases from J; bases unmatched to any gene: 9.

The chain is built from TRBV7-9 and TRBJ1-1; TRBD1 agrees at 7 bases. This CDR3 contains 15 residues. In germline, CDR1 is SEHNR, CDR2 FQNEAQ (reference sequence). V was clipped by 5 bases and J by 1 base; unmatched bases: 7. CDR3 nucleotides: TGTGCCAGCAGCGAAGCGACAGGGCAGAACACTGAAGCTTTCTTT. The encoded protein is CASSEATGQNTEAFF. Complete variable domain (other parts from reference TRBV7-9 and TRBJ1-1): DTGVSQNPRHKITKRGQNVTFRCDPISEHNRLYWYRQTLGQGPEFLTYFQNEAQLEKSRLLSDRFSAERPKGSFSTLEIQRTEQGDSAMYLCASSEATGQNTEAFFGQGTRLTVV.

This clone was recorded a few times. This sequence joins TRBV7-9 and TRBJ2-2; TRBD1 is a possible D gene (5 bases). The CDR3 loop spans 15 amino acids. Germline values: CDR1 SEHNR, CDR2 FQNEAQ (reference sequence). The ends were cut back, 5 bases at V and 3 bases at J, with 13 bases in the middle. CDR3 nucleotides: TGTGCCAGCAGCGGGGCCCCGCATGACACCGGGGAGCTGTTTTTT. This translates into CASSGAPHDTGELFF.

This clone was counted a single time. The chain recombines TRBV6-1 with TRBJ2-3; 11 nucleotides align to TRBD1. This CDR3 spans 14 amino acids. CDR1 MNHNS and CDR2 SASEGT come from the germline V gene. V lost 7 bases to trimming and J lost 4 bases; unmatched junction nucleotides: 4. The CDR3 region has the DNA TGTGCCAGCACCCGGGACAGGGGGGCAGATACGCAGTATTTT. It translates to CASTRDRGADTQYF.

J is TRBJ2-1 and V is TRBV7-6; TRBD1 matches at 7 bases. The CDR3 is made up of 16 amino acids. CDR1 SGHVS and CDR2 FNYEAQ come from the germline V gene. V lost 0 bases and J lost 7; bases outside the gene matches: 9. CDR3 in amino acids: CASSLAGGADSNEQFF. CDR3 bases: TGTGCCAGCAGCTTAGCAGGGGGCGCAGATAGTAATGAGCAGTTCTTC.

V gene TRBV30 combines with J gene TRBJ2-4, with D unclear. Looked up from germline, CDR1 is GTSNPN and CDR2 is SVGIG (reference sequence). The CDR3 extends over 13 amino acids. V lost 4 bases, J lost 0 bases, and 7 bases lay in between. CDR3 nucleotides: TGTGCCTGGACGGCCCTAGCCAAAAACATTCAGTACTTC. This translates into CAWTALAKNIQYF.

The chain employs TRBV6-1 and TRBJ2-4; D possibly corresponds to TRBD1 (5 bases). The CDR3 contains 13 residues. CDR1 is MNHNS, CDR2 SASEGT, per germline. V was clipped by 5 bases and J by 3 bases, with 8 bases between them. CDR3 in DNA: TGTGCCAGCAGTCCCGACAGCAAAAACATTCAGTACTTC. It yields the protein CASSPDSKNIQYF.

J is TRBJ1-6 and V is TRBV11-2, with unresolved D. The V gene's germline CDR1 is SGHAT and CDR2 FQNNGV. The CDR3 length is 13 residues. V was pared by 4 bases and J by 7 bases, with 8 bases between. The CDR3 sequence: CASSYRDNSPLHF. The CDR3 coding sequence is TGTGCCAGCAGCTACCGTGACAATTCACCCCTCCACTTT.

This clone has only a few counts. This same CDR3 is encoded by further DNA sequences in the sample. The chain combines TRBV2 with TRBJ1-6; TRBD1 might be the D (6 bases). Germline lookup yields CDR1 SNHLY and CDR2 FYNNEI. This CDR3 contains 14 residues. The V end lost 4 bases, the J end lost 7 bases, and 11 bases lay between the germline ends. Written as DNA, the CDR3 is TGTGCCAGCAGTGTTGGACAGCCGAATTCACCCCTCCACTTT. Translation gives CASSVGQPNSPLHF.

The chain has TRBV30 and TRBJ1-5, with no clear D. The CDR3 runs 15 residues. Trimming cost V 2 bases and J 0 bases, with 11 bases left between them. Germline V gives CDR1 GTSNPN, CDR2 SVGIG (reference sequence). In nucleotides, the CDR3 is TGTGCCTGGAGTCGCGGCAGGAATAGCAATCAGCCCCAGCATTTT. As protein: CAWSRGRNSNQPQHF.

V and J are TRBV29-1 and TRBJ2-2, with D perhaps TRBD1 (6 bases). Trimming removed 6 bases from V and 4 bases from J, with 12 bases in between. Looked up from germline, CDR1 is SQVTM and CDR2 is ANQGSEA. The CDR3 extends over 13 amino acids. The chain's CDR3 is CSVGGQSTGELFF. CDR3 in DNA: TGCAGCGTCGGAGGACAGTCCACCGGGGAGCTGTTTTTT.

J is TRBJ2-1 and V is TRBV7-3, with D possibly being TRBD2 (5 bases). With 5 bases removed from V and 9 bases from J, the gap between germline ends came to 14 bases. Germline V gives CDR1 SGHTA, CDR2 FQGTGA. The CDR3 contains 13 residues. The CDR3 spells CASSPTGGLEQFF. The CDR3 nucleotides read TGTGCCAGCAGCCCCACCGGCGGGCTTGAGCAGTTCTTC.

J is TRBJ2-3 and V is TRBV9; TRBD2 matches at 7 bases. The CDR3 loop spans 14 amino acids. Germline V gives CDR1 SGDLS, CDR2 YYNGEE. The V and J ends lost 3 bases and 8 bases, in that order; junction bases with no gene match: 9. In nucleotides, the CDR3 is TGTGCCAGCAGCGCCCAAATATCTAGCGGTACGCAGTATTTT. Its protein is CASSAQISSGTQYF.

The gene calls are TRBV9 and TRBJ2-2, with TRBD1 matching 9 bases. This CDR3 contains 19 residues. V was pared by 5 bases and J by 0 bases, with 14 bases of the junction left unmatched. CDR1 is SGDLS, CDR2 YYNGEE, per germline. CDR3 coding DNA: TGTGCCAGCAGTGCACGGACCCCGGGACAGGGACCGAACACCGGGGAGCTGTTTTTT. Amino acid sequence: CASSARTPGQGPNTGELFF.

CDR3 protein: CASSLELASTDTQYF. The CDR3 region has the DNA TGCGCCAGCAGCTTGGAACTAGCTAGCACAGATACGCAGTATTTT. The chain links TRBV5-1 to TRBJ2-3, with D possibly being TRBD2 (6 bases). This CDR3 comprises 15 residues. The ends were cut back, 0 bases at V and 0 bases at J, with 8 bases in the middle. From germline, CDR1 is SGHRS and CDR2 YFSETQ.

The V gene is TRBV11-2, the J gene TRBJ1-1, with D tentatively TRBD1 (6 bases). This CDR3 contains 15 residues. Trimming left V 0 bases short and J 1 base short, with 9 bases between. Per germline, CDR1 SGHAT and CDR2 FQNNGV. CDR3 region: CASSLERTANTEAFF. CDR3 coding DNA: TGTGCCAGCAGCTTAGAAAGGACAGCGAACACTGAAGCTTTCTTT.

The chain couples TRBV11-1 to TRBJ2-1; 9 bases match TRBD2. Trimming took 2 bases from V and 6 from J; bases not matched to a gene: 5. The CDR3 length is 15 residues. Germline CDR1 is SGHAT and CDR2 is FQDESV (reference sequence). CDR3 region: CASSLRTREGNEQFF. CDR3 DNA: TGTGCCAGCAGCTTAAGGACGCGGGAGGGCAATGAGCAGTTCTTC.

The chain carries TRBV2 and TRBJ1-1; D remains unclear. Per germline, CDR1 SNHLY and CDR2 FYNNEI. Deletions cut 3 bases from V and 3 bases from J, with 8 bases between. The CDR3 covers 13 residues. This CDR3 reads CASSDSHYTEAFF. Here the CDR3 DNA reads TGTGCCAGCAGTGACAGCCATTACACTGAAGCTTTCTTT. Full variable domain (rest looked up from reference TRBV2 and TRBJ1-1): EPEVTQTPSHQVTQMGQEVILRCVPISNHLYFYWYRQILGQKVEFLVSFYNNEISEKSEIFDDQFSVERPDGSNFTLKIRSTKLEDSAMYFCASSDSHYTEAFFGQGTRLTVV.

The chain has TRBV6-5 and TRBJ1-6; 8 nucleotides agree with TRBD1. The germline CDR1 and CDR2 sequences are MNHEY and SVGAGI. The CDR3 runs to 15 residues. J gave up 9 bases and V 6 bases, and 10 bases lay outside the gene matches. CDR3 amino acids: CASRNQGARASPLHF. As DNA, the CDR3 is TGTGCCAGCAGAAACCAGGGGGCGCGTGCTTCACCCCTCCACTTT.

The chain links TRBV6-1 to TRBJ1-2; 7 positions match TRBD1. J lost 3 bases, V lost 8 bases, and 6 bases had no gene match. CDR1 MNHNS and CDR2 SASEGT come from the germline V gene. The CDR3 is 13 residues long. The CDR3 here is CASSGQLDYGYTF. As DNA, the CDR3 is TGTGCCAGCTCGGGACAGCTGGACTATGGCTACACCTTC.

V gene TRBV5-1 combines with J gene TRBJ2-1, with 11 nucleotides matching TRBD2. The germline V gene encodes CDR1 SGHRS and CDR2 YFSETQ. The V segment lost 0 bases and the J segment 8 bases; nucleotides outside the gene matches: 7. The CDR3 loop spans 16 amino acids. CDR3 bases: TGCGCCAGCAGCTTGGAGGTAGCGGGAGGGCCAGATGAGCAGTTCTTC. It translates to CASSLEVAGGPDEQFF.

The rearrangement links TRBV27 to TRBJ1-2; no reliable D call. CDR3 length: 11 amino acids. Trimming shortened V by 6 bases and J by 8 bases, and 10 bases separated the two germline ends. In germline, CDR1 is MNHEY, CDR2 SMNVEV (reference sequence). This chain's CDR3 is CASRARWGYTF. The CDR3, as DNA: TGTGCCAGCAGGGCCCGCTGGGGCTACACCTTC.